The clone carrying this T cell receptor (beta chain) appeared once. No antigen is known for it. The germline gives CDR1 MNHEY, CDR2 SVGAGI. Between the trimmed V and J ends, which lost 6 bases and 1 base, there was a span of 11 bases. The length of the CDR3 is 14 residues. A multiplex PCR was run with 60 Vbeta primers and 13 Jbeta primers. The repertoire was sequenced with immunoSEQ multiplex PCR; TCRdb's copy has only in-frame clones and lacks some. Among about 160,000 clones listed, about 84% were seen once. This sample is drawn from a study of cytomegalovirus exposure and HLA in healthy donors. General study results and limits: Immune exposure information comprised only CMV serostatus. V- and J-gene trimming in TCR beta was tied to a missense DCLRE1C variant by an analysis performed later. Most subjects had HLA-A and HLA-B alleles reportedly predicted accurately by TCR beta sequences. A few CMV-associated chains were confirmed in vitro to be specific for CMV antigens.

The receptor was isolated from a man between 45 and 60 years old in good health and CMV-seropositive. The gene calls are TRBV6-5 and TRBJ2-3; D is perhaps TRBD1 (6 bases). Sequenced sample: PBMCs. Written as DNA, the CDR3 is TGTGCCAGCAGATGGGACATTCGCACAGATACGCAGTATTTT. Its translation: CASRWDIRTDTQYF.